The 16 T cell receptor beta chains listed next were all sequenced from one sample in a study of blood T cell repertoires in COVID-19. Method: immunoSEQ multiplex PCR; TCRdb's copy keeps in-frame clones and lacks some. Of about 180,000 clones detected, 86% appear once; the ten largest clones hold roughly 2.9%. The sample taken for sequencing was peripheral blood. The receptors shown here come from a woman aged 25 to 39 with active or convalescent COVID-19.

The chain couples TRBV2 to TRBJ2-7, with TRBD1 matching 10 bases. The germline gives CDR1 SNHLY, CDR2 FYNNEI. J lost 2 bases, V lost 6 bases, and 7 bases had no gene match. The length of the CDR3 is 15 residues. This chain's CDR3 is CASRAGTGVTYEQYF. CDR3 DNA: TGTGCCAGCAGGGCCGGGACAGGGGTTACCTACGAGCAGTACTTC.

The chain uses TRBV18 and TRBJ2-7; 7 bases line up with TRBD1. CDR3 length: 14 amino acids. Trimming cost V 3 bases and J 2 bases; bases outside gene matches: 4. Germline CDR1 is KGHSH and CDR2 is LQKENI. The CDR3 DNA reads TGTGCCAGCTCACCTACACAGGGGACCTACGAGCAGTACTTC. As protein: CASSPTQGTYEQYF. The full variable domain, with the rest looked up from reference TRBV18 and TRBJ2-7, is NAGVMQNPRHLVRRRGQEARLRCSPMKGHSHVYWYRQLPEEGLKFMVYLQKENIIDESGMPKERFSAEFPKEGPSILRIQQVVRGDSAAYFCASSPTQGTYEQYFGPGTRLTVT.

This clone was seen only once. In the same sample, other DNA sequences code for this CDR3. J is TRBJ2-1 and V is TRBV5-4; 7 bases are a match to TRBD1. The germline V gene encodes CDR1 SGHNT and CDR2 YYREEE (reference sequence). The CDR3 extends over 14 amino acids. The V gene end was trimmed by 0 bases and the J gene end by 7 bases; junction bases not matched to a gene: 4. The chain's CDR3 is CASSLGQGENEQFF. CDR3 DNA: TGTGCCAGCAGCTTGGGACAGGGTGAGAATGAGCAGTTCTTC.

The chain is built from TRBV5-1 and TRBJ2-1; D is unresolved. From germline, CDR1 is SGHRS and CDR2 YFSETQ. This CDR3 has 12 amino acids. Trimming cost V 4 bases and J 8 bases, with 10 bases left between them. This CDR3 reads CASSGLSDEQFF. DNA for the CDR3: TGCGCCAGCAGCGGGTTGAGCGATGAGCAGTTCTTC. Filled out from reference TRBV5-1 and TRBJ2-1, the complete variable domain reads KAGVTQTPRYLIKTRGQQVTLSCSPISGHRSVSWYQQTPGQGLQFLFEYFSETQRNKGNFPGRFSGRQFSNSRSEMNVSTLELGDSALYLCASSGLSDEQFFGPGTRLTVL.

This chain joins TRBV19 and TRBJ1-2, with D possibly TRBD1 on 5 matching bases. V shed 3 bases and J shed 6 bases, with 11 bases lying between them. The CDR3 has 13 residues. In germline, CDR1 is LNHDA, CDR2 SQIVND (reference sequence). The CDR3 loop is CASSMGGRDGYTF. The CDR3 nucleotides are TGTGCCAGTAGTATGGGGGGAAGGGATGGCTACACCTTC.

The rearrangement uses TRBV7-2 and TRBJ1-5; D uncertain. In germline, CDR1 is SGHTA, CDR2 FQGNSA. Between the trimmed V and J ends, which lost 5 bases and 2 bases, there was a span of 10 bases. This CDR3 is built from 14 residues. The CDR3 sequence: CASSKDGGNQPQHF. Here the CDR3 DNA reads TGTGCCAGCAGCAAAGACGGGGGCAATCAGCCCCAGCATTTT. Variable domain in full (rest from reference TRBV7-2 and TRBJ1-5): GAGVSQSPSNKVTEKGKDVELRCDPISGHTALYWYRQSLGQGLEFLIYFQGNSAPDKSGLPSDRFSAERTGGSVSTLTIQRTQQEDSAVYLCASSKDGGNQPQHFGDGTRLSIL.

This clone has a handful of counts. This sequence joins TRBV7-9 and TRBJ2-7; 7 bases are shared with TRBD1. Germline CDR1 SEHNR, CDR2 FQNEAQ (reference sequence). Losses at the gene ends were 0 bases for V and 5 bases for J; bases not matched to a gene: 7. The CDR3 extends over 15 amino acids. The DNA for the CDR3 is TGTGCCAGCAGCTTAGCCGGTCCGGGACAGAACGAGCAGTACTTC. Translated, it gives CASSLAGPGQNEQYF.

Concerning this clone: Additional DNA sequences in this sample encode the identical CDR3. The chain employs TRBV28 and TRBJ2-7, with TRBD1 identical over 8 bases. Unmatched junction bases numbered 10, after V lost 2 bases and J lost 4 bases. The CDR3 loop spans 16 amino acids. Looked up from germline, CDR1 is MDHEN and CDR2 is SYDVKM. Here the CDR3 reads CASSLGPGQGPYEQYF. The CDR3 region has the DNA TGTGCCAGCAGTTTAGGCCCTGGACAGGGTCCTTACGAGCAGTACTTC.

The chain couples TRBV6-6 to TRBJ1-4, with a possible D match to TRBD1 (5 bases). Trimming stripped 6 bases from V and 2 bases from J, with 13 bases between. Germline V gene sequence: CDR1 MNHNY, CDR2 SVGAGI (reference sequence). This CDR3 contains 15 residues. CDR3 DNA: TGTGCCAGCAGACCCCTAGGGGCGACTAATGAAAAACTGTTTTTT. Its translation is CASRPLGATNEKLFF.

The chain couples TRBV24-1 to TRBJ1-4; 7 nucleotides line up with TRBD1. Germline loops: CDR1 KGHDR, CDR2 SFDVKD. The CDR3 consists of 14 residues. V lost 7 bases and J lost 7; bases outside the gene matches: 8. The CDR3 loop reads CATSATGHGEKLFF. The DNA of the CDR3 is TGTGCCACCAGCGCGACAGGGCACGGTGAAAAACTGTTTTTT.

The V gene is TRBV25-1, the J gene TRBJ1-1; TRBD1 matches 8 bases. This CDR3 has 13 amino acids. The V gene end was trimmed by 4 bases and the J gene end by 5 bases; junction bases not matched to a gene: 3. CDR1 and CDR2 from the germline V gene are MGHDK and SYGVNS. The CDR3 DNA reads as TGTGCCAGCAGTGGACAGGGGCGGACTGAAGCTTTCTTT. Translating gives CASSGQGRTEAFF.

This sequence joins TRBV12-1 and TRBJ2-2; the table's D call of TRBD2 was not tested on the DNA. TRBV12-1 is a pseudogene segment. CDR3 length: 16 amino acids. CDR3 region: CASSFPGLANTGELFF. The DNA for the CDR3 is TGTGCCAGCAGCTTCCCGGGTTTGGCGAACACCGGGGAGCTGTTTTTT.

This chain joins TRBV4-1 and TRBJ1-5; tentatively, D is TRBD1 (5 bases). V was clipped by 1 base and J by 1 base, with 11 bases between them. The CDR3 length is 16 residues. Germline lookup yields CDR1 MGHRA and CDR2 YSYEKL. The DNA for the CDR3 is TGCGCCAGCAGCCAAGTATCGGGGGTAAGCAATCAGCCCCAGCATTTT. Translation gives CASSQVSGVSNQPQHF.

The chain combines TRBV2 with TRBJ1-4, with a possible D match to TRBD1 (5 bases). The germline V gene encodes CDR1 SNHLY and CDR2 FYNNEI. Between the trimmed V and J ends, which lost 2 bases and 11 bases, there was a span of 24 bases. The CDR3 totals 17 residues. Here the CDR3 reads CASSEKIVGQGTLKLFF. The CDR3, as DNA: TGTGCCAGCAGTGAAAAAATTGTGGGTCAGGGCACACTCAAACTGTTTTTT. Full variable domain (outside the CDR3, taken from reference TRBV2 and TRBJ1-4): EPEVTQTPSHQVTQMGQEVILRCVPISNHLYFYWYRQILGQKVEFLVSFYNNEISEKSEIFDDQFSVERPDGSNFTLKIRSTKLEDSAMYFCASSEKIVGQGTLKLFFGSGTQLSVL.

The V call is TRBV18, the J call TRBJ2-3; maybe TRBD1 (5 bases). This CDR3 has 16 amino acids. CDR1 and CDR2 from the germline V gene are KGHSH and LQKENI. V dropped 3 bases and J dropped 3 bases, with 16 bases sitting between them. The CDR3 bases are TGTGCCAGCTCACCCCCTGGTGTTCAGGGAACAGATACGCAGTATTTT. Its translation: CASSPPGVQGTDTQYF.

This rearrangement joins TRBV11-3 to TRBJ2-7; 9 bases line up with TRBD2. Per germline, CDR1 SGHNT and CDR2 YENEEA. This CDR3 is 17 amino acids long. The V segment lost 1 base and the J segment 2 bases; nucleotides outside the gene matches: 9. CDR3 sequence (DNA): TGTGCCAGCAGCTTAGCTTTCCGGCGGGGGGGTACCTACGAGCAGTACTTC. It translates to CASSLAFRRGGTYEQYF. Combining the CDR3 with reference TRBV11-3 and TRBJ2-7 gives the whole variable domain EAGVVQSPRYKIIEKKQPVAFWCNPISGHNTLYWYLQNLGQGPELLIRYENEEAVDDSQLPKDRFSAERLKGVDSTLKIQPAELGDSAVYLCASSLAFRRGGTYEQYFGPGTRLTVT.